This T cell receptor beta chain appears in the sequencing data of a study of spatial heterogeneity in lung cancer. Study-level points and caveats: In tumors, expanded intratumoral alpha and beta TCR counts tracked mutation counts.

This clonotype was observed many times. What it recognizes is unknown. TCRdb recomputed calls from the 5' RACE reads with MiXCR, one row per CDR3 protein. The sample has 13,000 to 15,000 distinct CDR3 sequences, over 3.5% seen once. Germline V gene lookup returns CDR1 MNHEY and CDR2 SVGAGI. The V and J ends lost 6 bases and 3 bases, in that order; junction bases with no gene match: 6. This CDR3 contains 15 residues. The time point is: sample taken at primary tumor resection. Unsorted whole RNA samples from tumor, nontumor lung or frozen PBMC were sequenced. The V call is TRBV6-5, the J call TRBJ1-2; the match to TRBD1 covers 11 bases. The source was lung tumor tissue, collected at surgery. The TCR was taken from a female donor with early-stage non-small cell lung cancer. CDR3 protein: CASRAGTGGHYGYTF. Here the CDR3 DNA reads TGTGCCAGCAGGGCTGGGACAGGGGGACACTATGGCTACACCTTC.